The 27 T cell receptor beta chains below come from one sample, sequenced in a study of blood T cells in healthy people across ages. The use of a sample-barcoded 5' primer and a J-beta primer mix characterized a second PCR of roughly 6 to 11 cycles. TCRdb used MiXCR to reprocess the 5' RACE reads, holding one entry per CDR3 protein. The table lists 1.5 million to 1.9 million distinct CDR3 sequences, 42% of them singletons. Specimen: blood. All receptors come from a woman between 18 and 30 years old in good health.

The rearrangement links TRBV5-1 to TRBJ2-2; D may be TRBD1 (6 bases). The CDR3 runs 16 residues. Germline V lookup: CDR1 SGHRS, CDR2 YFSETQ. V was shortened by 3 bases and J by 1 base, with 13 bases between the two germline ends. For the CDR3, the DNA is TGCGCCAGCAGCTGGCTGGACAGACAGAACACCGGGGAGCTGTTTTTT. Translating it yields CASSWLDRQNTGELFF. The full variable domain, rest sourced from reference TRBV5-1 and TRBJ2-2, is KAGVTQTPRYLIKTRGQQVTLSCSPISGHRSVSWYQQTPGQGLQFLFEYFSETQRNKGNFPGRFSGRQFSNSRSEMNVSTLELGDSALYLCASSWLDRQNTGELFFGEGSRLTVL.

This clonotype was seen a handful of times. The gene calls are TRBV20-1 and TRBJ2-7; 9 bases match TRBD1. The germline CDR1 and CDR2 sequences are DFQATT and SNEGSKA (reference sequence). This CDR3 region has 14 residues. V lost 6 bases to trimming and J lost 2 bases; unmatched junction nucleotides: 8. The CDR3 nucleotides are TGCAGTGCGGCCGACAGACAGGGGGCCTACGAGCAGTACTTC. It codes for CSAADRQGAYEQYF.

The chain recombines TRBV19 with TRBJ2-5, with D possibly matching TRBD2 (5 bases). The J call may be in error: the DNA end matches TRBJ2-7 better. Germline CDR1 is LNHDA and CDR2 is SQIVND (reference sequence). CDR3 size: 13 residues. CDR3 region: CASSIPGADEQYF. CDR3 nucleotides: TGTGCCAGTAGTATACCAGGAGCGGACGAGCAGTACTTC.

This clonotype showed up just a few times. The V and J genes are TRBV6-1 and TRBJ2-7; D remains ambiguous. CDR3 length: 12 amino acids. Germline CDR1 MNHNS, CDR2 SASEGT. V was shortened by 10 bases and J by 1 base, with 11 bases between the two germline ends. The CDR3 nucleotides are TGTGCCACCAGAGGATCGTCCTACGAGCAGTACTTC. Residues: CATRGSSYEQYF.

The chain combines TRBV4-1 with TRBJ2-7; D not resolved. CDR1 is MGHRA and CDR2 is YSYEKL in the germline V gene. The CDR3 runs 15 residues. Trimming shortened V by 0 bases and J by 3 bases, and 12 bases separated the two germline ends. CDR3 sequence: CASSQDSIGDYEQYF. The CDR3 DNA follows: TGCGCCAGCAGCCAAGACTCCATCGGAGACTACGAGCAGTACTTC.

CDR3 nucleotides: TGTGCCAGCAGCTACGACAGGGGAAATTCACCCCTCCACTTT. Protein product: CASSYDRGNSPLHF. V is TRBV27 and J is TRBJ1-6, with TRBD1 identical over 8 bases. Germline V gene lookup returns CDR1 MNHEY and CDR2 SMNVEV (reference sequence). V lost 6 bases, J lost 7 bases, and 5 bases stayed unmatched. The CDR3 has 14 residues.

This clonotype was observed a handful of times. This chain links TRBV20-1 with TRBJ2-3; TRBD2 might be the D (5 bases). Germline-derived CDR1 and CDR2 are DFQATT and SNEGSKA (reference sequence). The CDR3 loop spans 12 amino acids. The V and J ends lost 6 bases and 0 bases respectively, with 7 bases between them. CDR3 sequence (DNA): TGCAGTGCGGAGGCTAGCACAGATACGCAGTATTTT. It codes for CSAEASTDTQYF.

This clonotype was seen a single time. CDR3: CSARQPGHRSYNEQFF. The CDR3 DNA is TGCAGTGCCAGACAGCCTGGACATCGCTCCTACAATGAGCAGTTCTTC. The chain carries TRBV20-1 and TRBJ2-1, with a possible D match to TRBD1 (5 bases). With 6 bases removed from V and 0 bases from J, the gap between germline ends came to 18 bases. The CDR3 has 16 amino acids. CDR1 DFQATT and CDR2 SNEGSKA come from the germline V gene (reference sequence).

The chain has TRBV10-3 and TRBJ2-6, with TRBD2 as a possible D gene (5 bases). The germline CDR1 and CDR2 sequences are ENHRY and SYGVKD. V shed 10 bases and J shed 7 bases, with 17 bases lying between them. The CDR3 sequence is 14 residues long. CDR3 protein: CATVRGPGANVLTF. Written as DNA, the CDR3 is TGTGCCACCGTCCGAGGTCCGGGAGCCAACGTCCTGACTTTC.

This chain joins TRBV29-1 and TRBJ2-2, with D hard to call. The germline gives CDR1 SQVTM, CDR2 ANQGSEA. V lost 4 bases, J lost 4 bases, and 10 bases lay in between. This CDR3 region has 13 residues. CDR3 nucleotides: TGCAGCGTTGGAAGTCGAGGCACCGGGGAGCTGTTTTTT. Its translation is CSVGSRGTGELFF.

This chain connects TRBV10-3 to TRBJ2-1; 7 bases align to TRBD2. CDR1 is ENHRY, CDR2 SYGVKD, per germline. The CDR3 length is 14 residues. The ends lost 4 bases at V and 10 bases at J; junction bases unmatched: 10. CDR3 coding DNA: TGTGCCATCAGTGGGCTAGCGGCGACCTACGAGCAGTTCTTC. Its translation is CAISGLAATYEQFF.

This clonotype was recorded a few times. The CDR3 DNA sequence: TGCAGTGCTGACCCTAGCGAGACGGTCACAGATACGCAGTATTTT. Amino acid sequence: CSADPSETVTDTQYF. The V gene is TRBV20-1, the J gene TRBJ2-3; TRBD2 might be the D (6 bases). The CDR3 spans 15 residues. V lost 5 bases, J lost 2 bases, and 17 bases lay in between. Germline assignment: CDR1 DFQATT and CDR2 SNEGSKA (reference sequence).

This chain links TRBV19 with TRBJ1-5; 8 bases line up with TRBD1. This CDR3 region has 15 residues. CDR1 and CDR2 from the germline V gene are LNHDA and SQIVND (reference sequence). V shed 1 base and J 6 bases; nucleotides not matched to a gene: 5. CDR3 nucleotide sequence: TGTGCCAGTAGTATAGGGGCAGGGGGCACTCAGCCCCAGCATTTT. It codes for CASSIGAGGTQPQHF.

The gene calls are TRBV12-3 or TRBV12-4 and TRBJ1-2, with TRBD1 identical over 7 bases. After removal of 6 bases from V and 4 bases from J, the junction contained 11 bases not matched to a gene. CDR3 size: 15 residues. CDR3 nucleotide sequence: TGTGCCAGCAGCTCCGCTCGGACAGGCATCTATGGCTACACCTTC. It yields the protein CASSSARTGIYGYTF.

V and J are TRBV24-1 and TRBJ2-1; tentatively, D is TRBD1 (6 bases). Trimming removed 2 bases from V and 0 bases from J, with 10 bases in between. CDR3 length: 16 amino acids. The germline gives CDR1 KGHDR, CDR2 SFDVKD. The CDR3 loop reads CATSDSDRSSYNEQFF. As DNA, the CDR3 is TGTGCCACCAGTGATTCCGACAGGAGCTCCTACAATGAGCAGTTCTTC.

The chain has TRBV28 and TRBJ1-5, with 8 bases that match TRBD1. V trimming: 3 bases; J trimming: 4 bases; junction bases outside the gene matches: 5. The CDR3 runs 15 residues. Germline-derived CDR1 and CDR2 are MDHEN and SYDVKM. The CDR3 loop reads CASSFQGARNQPQHF. The CDR3 nucleotides read TGTGCCAGCAGTTTCCAGGGGGCAAGGAATCAGCCCCAGCATTTT.

The rearrangement uses TRBV20-1 and TRBJ2-3, with 10 bases aligning to TRBD2. Germline V gene lookup returns CDR1 DFQATT and CDR2 SNEGSKA (reference sequence). The CDR3 is 15 amino acids. The junction had 10 bases not matched to a gene; V was cut back by 5 bases and J by 5 bases. The CDR3: CSAGRTSGTLDTQYF. Written as DNA, the CDR3 is TGCAGTGCTGGGCGCACTAGCGGGACGTTAGATACGCAGTATTTT.

The chain joins TRBV24-1 to TRBJ2-1; D is uncertain. Germline V gene data show CDR1 as KGHDR and CDR2 as SFDVKD. CDR3 length: 13 amino acids. Trimming left V 3 bases short and J 4 bases short, with 6 bases between. CDR3 protein: CATSDGVYNEQFF. CDR3 DNA: TGTGCCACCAGTGATGGGGTGTACAATGAGCAGTTCTTC.

The chain recombines TRBV18 with TRBJ2-1; D might be TRBD1 (6 bases). Germline-derived CDR1 and CDR2 are KGHSH and LQKENI. Trimming cost V 3 bases and J 8 bases, with 17 bases left between them. This CDR3 region has 15 residues. The CDR3 sequence: CASSPGPGQQDEQFF. The CDR3 nucleotides are TGTGCCAGCTCACCCGGACCGGGACAACAGGATGAGCAGTTCTTC.

The chain employs TRBV5-4 and TRBJ1-1; TRBD1 might be the D (6 bases). V was clipped by 3 bases and J by 3 bases, with 12 bases between them. The CDR3 is made up of 14 amino acids. Looked up from germline, CDR1 is SGHNT and CDR2 is YYREEE (reference sequence). CDR3 nucleotide sequence: TGTGCCAGCAGCTCGAGACAGGAGGACACTGAAGCTTTCTTT. Protein product: CASSSRQEDTEAFF.

This chain connects TRBV20-1 to TRBJ2-1; D is ambiguous. The J call is doubtful: the DNA matches TRBJ2-7 better. The CDR3 is 15 amino acids. Per germline, CDR1 DFQATT and CDR2 SNEGSKA (reference sequence). CDR3 nucleotides: TGCAGTGCTAGAGATTTAGAGAGCTCCTACAATGAGCAGTACTTC. Its translation is CSARDLESSYNEQYF.

The rearrangement joins TRBV21-1 to TRBJ1-2; TRBD1, the table's D call, was not compared with the DNA. TRBV21-1 is a listed pseudogene. CDR3 length: 10 residues. The CDR3 loop is CAPGSYGYTF. The CDR3 DNA reads as TGTGCCCCCGGGTCGTATGGCTACACCTTC.

CDR3 coding DNA: TGTGCCAGCAGCCCGAACCGACTAGCGGGGGGTACCCATGAGCAGTTCTTC. Amino acids: CASSPNRLAGGTHEQFF. The rearrangement links TRBV7-2 to TRBJ2-1, with TRBD2 matching over 13 bases. CDR1 and CDR2 (germline): SGHTA, FQGNSA. CDR3 length: 17 amino acids. The trim removed 5 bases at V and 8 bases at J, leaving 12 bases unmatched. Full variable domain (rest looked up from reference TRBV7-2 and TRBJ2-1): GAGVSQSPSNKVTEKGKDVELRCDPISGHTALYWYRQSLGQGLEFLIYFQGNSAPDKSGLPSDRFSAERTGGSVSTLTIQRTQQEDSAVYLCASSPNRLAGGTHEQFFGPGTRLTVL.

The chain links TRBV2 to TRBJ1-2; possibly TRBD1 for D (5 bases). Per the germline V gene, CDR1 is SNHLY and CDR2 is FYNNEI. Trimming took 6 bases from V and 8 from J, leaving 16 bases between them. There are 13 residues in the CDR3. CDR3 loop: CASRPGADGGYTF. DNA for the CDR3: TGTGCCAGCAGACCCGGGGCGGACGGCGGCTACACCTTC.

This chain connects TRBV4-3 to TRBJ2-2; D may match TRBD1 or TRBD2 (5 bases each). Deletions cut 0 bases from V and 4 bases from J, with 12 bases between. This CDR3 has 16 residues. CDR1 and CDR2 from the germline V gene are LGHNA and YSLEER. The DNA for the CDR3 is TGCGCCAGCAGCCAAGAAGATATAGGGACCACCGGGGAGCTGTTTTTT. Its translation is CASSQEDIGTTGELFF.

This sequence joins TRBV29-1 and TRBJ1-4, with D perhaps matching TRBD1 (5 bases). Germline V CDR1 and CDR2: SQVTM, ANQGSEA. V was cut by 7 bases and J by 11 bases, with 20 bases left in between. The CDR3 spans 13 residues. For the CDR3, the DNA is TGCAGCGCCGGGGGACCACTTGCGGGGAAACTGTTTTTT. It encodes CSAGGPLAGKLFF.

Of note for this clonotype: A much more abundant neighbour one base away suggests this may be a read error. V gene TRBV20-1 combines with J gene TRBJ2-7, with 11 bases fitting TRBD2. The CDR3 runs 15 residues. CDR1 DFQATT and CDR2 SNEGSKA come from the germline V gene (reference sequence). The V and J ends lost 3 bases and 7 bases, in that order; junction bases with no gene match: 11. CDR3 sequence (DNA): TGCAGTGCTAGCTACCCGACTAGCGGGGCTAATGAGCAGTACTTC. It specifies CSASYPTSGANEQYF.